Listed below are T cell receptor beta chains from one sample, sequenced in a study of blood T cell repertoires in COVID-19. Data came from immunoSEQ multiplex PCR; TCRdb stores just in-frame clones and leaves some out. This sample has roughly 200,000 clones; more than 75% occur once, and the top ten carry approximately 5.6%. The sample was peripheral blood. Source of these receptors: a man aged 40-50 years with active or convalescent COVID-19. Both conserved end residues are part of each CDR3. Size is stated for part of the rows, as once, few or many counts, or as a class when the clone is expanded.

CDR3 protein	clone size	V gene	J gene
CASSSRVLRSTGELFF	-	TRBV6-2/TRBV6-3	TRBJ2-2
CATGFDNEQFF	-	TRBV21-1	TRBJ2-1
CAISEEPGQVGTEAFF	-	TRBV10-3	TRBJ1-1
CASSLAGQGSYGYTF	-	TRBV7-6	TRBJ1-2
CSVIGGQGYYEQYF	-	TRBV29-1	TRBJ2-7
CASSQDFSSPGLATEQYF	-	TRBV3-1/TRBV3-2	TRBJ2-7
CASSPTWGRTETQYF	-	TRBV5-1	TRBJ2-5
CASSLASGGPGETQYF	-	TRBV5-1	TRBJ2-5
CASSRLASSYEQYF	-	TRBV27	TRBJ2-7
CASGLGDSRNTEAFF	-	TRBV12-5	TRBJ1-1
CATSVTGTGYQETQYF	few	TRBV15	TRBJ2-5
CASSLGGGNEQFF	-	TRBV11-2	TRBJ2-1
CASSTSIGGEQYF	-	TRBV3-1/TRBV3-2	TRBJ2-7
CASSVDQGENTIYF	-	TRBV9	TRBJ1-3
CASSQGSPGDTQYF	-	TRBV4-3	TRBJ2-3
CASSLTGSHNEQFF	-	TRBV9	TRBJ2-1
CASSQLAGGPSYEQYF	-	TRBV14	TRBJ2-7
CAWSVPGGYETQYF	-	TRBV30	TRBJ2-5
CATSDEQTEAYEQYF	-	TRBV24-1	TRBJ2-7
CASSIWGDSGNTIYF	-	TRBV19	TRBJ1-3
CASSYSDGGGQETQYF	-	TRBV6-2/TRBV6-3	TRBJ2-5
CASSQGRDYGYTF	few	TRBV3-1/TRBV3-2	TRBJ1-2
CASSLAGAPNQPQHF	-	TRBV7-9	TRBJ1-5
CASSYGQGVLGNQPQHF	-	TRBV6-2/TRBV6-3	TRBJ1-5
CAWSEQGNTEAFF	-	TRBV30	TRBJ1-1
CASSPGAGNPYNEQFF	-	TRBV11-3	TRBJ2-1
CAIASYNEQFF	-	TRBV12-3/TRBV12-4	TRBJ2-1
CASSATGQGQYEQYF	once	TRBV28	TRBJ2-7
CASSYGGNYGYTF	-	TRBV6-2/TRBV6-3	TRBJ1-2
CASSQVFMNTEAFF	-	TRBV3-1/TRBV3-2	TRBJ1-1
CASSRTGGGYTEAFF	few	TRBV11-3	TRBJ1-1
CASRDTGTGITNEQFF	-	TRBV19	TRBJ2-1
CASSLLGGGSEAFF	-	TRBV6-5	TRBJ1-1
CASSPEARRYYYEQYF	-	TRBV19	TRBJ2-7
CASSLRDSGNTIYF	-	TRBV7-8	TRBJ1-3
CASSGWTRSNTGELFF	-	TRBV25-1	TRBJ2-2
CASSRLAGGPAYEQYF	-	TRBV28	TRBJ2-7
CASSLGSLAGRTQYF	-	TRBV13	TRBJ2-5
CAIRDSNTGELFF	-	TRBV24-1	TRBJ2-2
CASRPGGATNEKLFF	once	TRBV6-5	TRBJ1-4
CASTMGLAGSTDTQYF	-	TRBV19	TRBJ2-3